The 19 T cell receptor beta chains below all came from one sample that was sequenced in a study of vaccination and CD4 T cells after COVID-19. Treatment described: roughly ten-day PBMC culture with coronavirus spike peptide pools or control peptides (ViraFEST assay). No cognate antigen is known for these TCRs. Cultured CD4+ T cells had their DNA profiled by the Oncomine TCR Beta short-read assay. TCRdb re-called the PCR reads with MiXCR, one entry per CDR3 protein. The top ten hold about a fifth of the sample, which has some 10,000 distinct CDR3 sequences, over 40% seen once. The sequenced material came from CD4+ T cells from blood, cultured in vitro. Receptors were obtained from a human donor who had recovered from COVID-19.

This chain joins TRBV20-1 and TRBJ2-5; 9 bases are shared with TRBD2. The ends lost 3 bases at V and 6 bases at J; junction bases unmatched: 8. Germline V CDR1 and CDR2: DFQATT, SNEGSKA (reference sequence). The CDR3 extends over 14 amino acids. The CDR3 nucleotides read TGCAGTGCTAGGGGGGCTAGCGGGGTCCAGACCCAGTACTTC. Translation gives CSARGASGVQTQYF.

This clonotype was observed once. The chain is built from TRBV11-3 and TRBJ2-3; D uncertain. This CDR3 region has 14 residues. The V end lost 0 bases, the J end lost 8 bases, and 12 bases lay between the germline ends. In germline, CDR1 is SGHNT, CDR2 YENEEA. CDR3 bases: TGTGCCAGCAGCTTAGATAAAGGCCCAAGTACGCAGTATTTT. It encodes CASSLDKGPSTQYF.

This clonotype appeared a few times. The V gene is TRBV7-7, the J gene TRBJ2-7; perhaps TRBD1 as D (6 bases). Germline assignment: CDR1 SSHAT and CDR2 FNYEAQ (reference sequence). CDR3 length equals 13 residues. Trimming removed 5 bases from V and 3 bases from J, with 11 bases in between. The CDR3 region is CASSPLDSYEQYF. In nucleotides, the CDR3 is TGTGCCAGCAGCCCCCTGGACAGCTACGAGCAGTACTTC.

This rearrangement joins TRBV30 to TRBJ2-1; a possible D gene is TRBD1 (5 bases). Deletions cut 8 bases from V and 2 bases from J, with 25 bases between. The germline gives CDR1 GTSNPN, CDR2 SVGIG (reference sequence). CDR3 length: 17 residues. The CDR3 reads CAGFPTDSPSTYNEQFF. CDR3 in DNA: TGTGCCGGTTTCCCGACCGACAGTCCTTCTACCTACAATGAGCAGTTCTTC.

This clonotype is medium-sized (0.01 to 0.1%) by share. CDR3 nucleotides: TGCAGTATACTTGGGGCCAATCAGCCCCAGCATTTT. It codes for CSILGANQPQHF. This chain links TRBV20-1 with TRBJ1-5, with D maybe TRBD1 (5 bases). This CDR3 has 12 amino acids. Looked up from germline, CDR1 is DFQATT and CDR2 is SNEGSKA (reference sequence). V lost 8 bases and J 3 bases, leaving 11 bases between the germline ends.

This CDR3 is CASSVTGRYSGNTIYF. DNA for the CDR3: TGTGCCAGCAGCGTCACCGGGCGGTACTCTGGAAACACCATATATTTT. The chain links TRBV9 to TRBJ1-3; D gene ambiguous. The V end lost 2 bases, the J end lost 0 bases, and 12 bases lay between the germline ends. The germline V gene has CDR1 SGDLS and CDR2 YYNGEE. CDR3 length equals 16 residues. Complete variable domain (other parts from reference TRBV9 and TRBJ1-3): DSGVTQTPKHLITATGQRVTLRCSPRSGDLSVYWYQQSLDQGLQFLIQYYNGEERAKGNILERFSAQQFPDLHSELNLSSLELGDSALYFCASSVTGRYSGNTIYFGEGSWLTVV.

This clonotype was seen a few times. The CDR3 coding sequence is TGTGCCAGTAGCGAGGGGGCCGGATACTACGAGCAGTACTTC. Protein product: CASSEGAGYYEQYF. The chain has TRBV19 and TRBJ2-7, with 7 bases identical to TRBD1. Germline V CDR1 and CDR2: LNHDA, SQIVND (reference sequence). J was trimmed by 3 bases and V by 6 bases; bases with no gene match: 8. The CDR3 has 14 residues.

There are a few counts of this clonotype. The chain couples TRBV7-9 to TRBJ1-6, with 10 bases matching TRBD1. V dropped 3 bases and J dropped 5; count of bases not matched to a gene: 4. The CDR3 has 16 residues. Per the germline V gene, CDR1 is SEHNR and CDR2 is FQNEAQ (reference sequence). The DNA for the CDR3 is TGTGCCAGCAGCTTTGCGGGACAGGGGCATAATTCACCCCTCCACTTT. This gives the protein CASSFAGQGHNSPLHF. Full variable domain (missing parts from reference TRBV7-9 and TRBJ1-6): DTGVSQNPRHKITKRGQNVTFRCDPISEHNRLYWYRQTLGQGPEFLTYFQNEAQLEKSRLLSDRFSAERPKGSFSTLEIQRTEQGDSAMYLCASSFAGQGHNSPLHFGNGTRLTVT.

The chain couples TRBV6-1 to TRBJ1-2; tentative D call: TRBD1 (5 bases). This CDR3 comprises 14 residues. V lost 1 base and J lost 2, with 8 bases in between. The V gene's germline CDR1 is MNHNS and CDR2 SASEGT. CDR3 protein: CASSEVKGNYGYTF. In nucleotides, the CDR3 is TGTGCCAGCAGTGAAGTCAAGGGGAACTATGGCTACACCTTC.

This clonotype showed up just a few times. The J gene is TRBJ2-7, the V gene TRBV2, with D tentatively TRBD2 (5 bases). Germline V gene sequence: CDR1 SNHLY, CDR2 FYNNEI. V lost 3 bases and J lost 2, with 8 bases in between. The CDR3 runs to 13 residues. CDR3 in amino acids: CASSDPGTYEQYF. CDR3 in DNA: TGTGCCAGCAGTGACCCGGGAACCTACGAGCAGTACTTC.

The rearrangement links TRBV12-3 or TRBV12-4 to TRBJ2-3; TRBD2 agrees at 13 bases. The CDR3 length is 16 residues. With V trimmed by 5 bases and J by 6 bases, 8 bases remained unmatched. Here the CDR3 reads CASSETSGGWRDTQYF. CDR3 nucleotides: TGTGCCAGCAGTGAGACTAGCGGGGGGTGGAGGGATACGCAGTATTTT.

A few counts support this clonotype. V gene TRBV12-3 or TRBV12-4 combines with J gene TRBJ2-2; 14 bases map to TRBD2. V dropped 6 bases and J dropped 3; count of bases not matched to a gene: 15. CDR3 size: 20 residues. The CDR3, as DNA: TGTGCCAGCAGCCAAGCACACTTGACTAGCGGGGGGGCCTACACCGGGGAGCTGTTTTTT. This codes for CASSQAHLTSGGAYTGELFF.

This clonotype was picked up a small number of times. The J gene is TRBJ1-6, the V gene TRBV12-3 or TRBV12-4, with 7 bases that match TRBD1. CDR3 length: 17 residues. After removal of 1 base from V and 5 bases from J, the junction contained 8 bases not matched to a gene. The CDR3 protein is CASSLGTQGVDNSPLHF. The CDR3, as DNA: TGTGCCAGCAGTTTAGGGACCCAGGGGGTGGATAATTCACCCCTCCACTTT.

V and J are TRBV4-1 and TRBJ1-6; perhaps TRBD1 as D (5 bases). This CDR3 comprises 15 residues. V was pared by 7 bases and J by 7 bases, with 17 bases between. From germline, CDR1 is MGHRA and CDR2 YSYEKL. CDR3 loop: CASNPSGARNSPLHF. In DNA form, the CDR3 reads TGCGCCAGCAATCCCTCCGGGGCCCGCAATTCACCCCTCCACTTT.

The chain links TRBV5-4 to TRBJ1-1; D is undetermined. Germline V gives CDR1 SGHNT, CDR2 YYREEE (reference sequence). V dropped 4 bases and J dropped 1 base, with 14 bases sitting between them. The CDR3 runs 15 residues. CDR3 sequence (DNA): TGTGCCAGCAGCCCAAGGGAAGGAGCGAACACTGAAGCTTTCTTT. Translating gives CASSPREGANTEAFF.

The chain joins TRBV7-9 to TRBJ1-5; 7 bases fit TRBD1. CDR1 and CDR2 (germline): SEHNR, FQNEAQ (reference sequence). Trimming removed 4 bases from V and 1 base from J; junction bases left unmatched: 7. This CDR3 region has 16 residues. CDR3 coding DNA: TGTGCCAGCAGCTCTCTGACAGGGCCCAGCAATCAGCCCCAGCATTTT. The encoded protein is CASSSLTGPSNQPQHF.

The chain has TRBV12-3 or TRBV12-4 and TRBJ1-3; no clear D. The V end was cut by 4 bases, the J end by 5 bases, with 6 bases between. The length of the CDR3 is 12 residues. CDR3 sequence: CASSSHRNTIYF. The CDR3 coding sequence is TGTGCCAGCAGTTCCCATAGAAACACCATATATTTT.

This clonotype is labeled medium-sized. The rearrangement joins TRBV7-6 to TRBJ1-6; D is undetermined. The V and J ends lost 0 bases and 6 bases respectively, with 9 bases between them. The CDR3 length is 15 residues. Germline V lookup: CDR1 SGHVS, CDR2 FNYEAQ. DNA of the CDR3: TGTGCCAGCAGCTTAGCCGCAGATGGTAATTCACCCCTCCACTTT. It codes for CASSLAADGNSPLHF.

The V call is TRBV5-4, the J call TRBJ1-2; D not resolved. With 4 bases removed from V and 3 bases from J, the gap between germline ends came to 16 bases. Germline values: CDR1 SGHNT, CDR2 YYREEE (reference sequence). The CDR3 has 15 residues. CDR3 sequence reads: CASSPGRVKDYGYTF. DNA for the CDR3: TGTGCCAGCAGCCCGGGGAGGGTTAAGGACTATGGCTACACCTTC.